This TCR beta chain was captured by sequencing in a study of T cell responses to AZD1222 COVID-19 vaccine (dated by TCRdb to the early 2020s). The study in broad terms: TCR sequencing was performed for 230 to 250 trial participants, of whom around 210 were given two doses of AZD1222 and 26 were given two doses of MenACWY control vaccine. Trial participants were enrolled by age into subgroups of 18-55, 56-69 and 70-plus years, and around 150, 28 and 57 TCR-sequenced participants, respectively, were included in these subgroups. The full study reports these points: CD4 TCRs associated with the vaccine covered the entire spike protein, and the dominant responses were in regions 160-218 and 743-854. Conclusions about previously exposed vaccinees are limited, since just a handful of AZD1222 recipients were seropositive for SARS-CoV-2 at baseline. Participants were mostly white British and included more females than males, and it was suggested by the authors that clonal diversity may have been underestimated. Because no day 14 peak-response samples were available, the repertoires could be characterized only after the peak T cell response. Spike-specific TCR breadth and depth rose significantly after two AZD1222 doses compared with day 0 and with MenACWY recipients. In the small 56-69-year group, the increase in depth fell short of significance, most likely because of low power. Reportedly, almost half of the unique spike-specific TCRs recognized epitopes lying outside the regions that are mutated in the B.1.351 and B.1.1.7 variants.

The meaning of the sample's time point label: about 28 days (+/-7) after the second vaccine dose. AZD1222 recipients whose second dose came at about 4 weeks and those whose second dose came at about 12 weeks were combined into one group, since spike-specific TCR depth and breadth did not differ between the two schedules. Vaccinee samples came from UK trials COV001 and COV002, including a single-blind randomized controlled phase 2/3 trial of AZD1222 (ChAdOx1 nCoV-19) in healthy adults. For TCRbeta chain sequencing, PBMC samples from trial participants were taken at day 0 and at day 28 after the second dose. A few counts support this clone. No antigen is known for it. No qualities accompany the bases; no much larger clone lies one base away. Trimming accounts for 3 bases at V and 1 base at J, while the number of junction bases matched to no gene is 4. CDR1 and CDR2 are drawn from the germline V gene: KGHSH, LQKENI. The CDR3 goes from the cysteine to the phenylalanine over 15 residues. Only the CDR3 region is kept as DNA, spanning 45 bases read in frame from base 1.

The CDR3 regions of human TCRbeta chains were analyzed by immunosequencing. As for the authors' bioinformatics: TCRs in the repertoires were matched against a reference library of SARS-CoV-2-specific TCRs that had been generated with the MIRA antigen-specificity platform. Breadth was defined as the fraction of unique TCRs that were SARS-CoV-2-associated, and depth was defined as the fraction of total T cells that were SARS-CoV-2-associated. Using the MIRA data, each spike-specific TCR was mapped to the spike region that the TCR reacts to and placed in a CD4 or CD8 class. Log10-transformed breadth and depth values were compared by one-way ANOVA with Sidak's multiple comparisons tests. TCRdb obtained this table from immuneACCESS and retained in-frame rearrangements with V and J assigned. These tables miss some clones; where compared with another copy, unresolved V genes account for less than half of the shortfall, and the remainder is unexplained. V and J calls and clone size are those listed in that table; D and trimming were worked out from the DNA. Here the sample has over 95,000 clones; roughly 88% occur a single time. About 6.5% of the sample rests with the top ten.

The sample consisted of peripheral blood, taken 28 days after the second AZD1222 dose. The rearranged chain carries TRBV18 and TRBJ2-5; TRBD2 lines up with 8 middle nucleotides. The receptor was derived from an adult who received the AZD1222 COVID-19 vaccine. This receptor carries the CDR3 CASSPRTSPQETQYF. The DNA reads as follows: TGTGCCAGCTCACCCCGGACTAGCCCCCAAGAGACCCAGTACTTC.